This T cell receptor (beta chain) was obtained from a study of blood T cell repertoires in COVID-19. The overall study: Acute and convalescent COVID-19 specimens originated in the United States, Italy and Spain.

Germline loops: CDR1 LGHDT, CDR2 YNNKEL (reference sequence). The CDR3 loop spans 13 amino acids. Trimming cost V 11 bases and J 2 bases, with 13 bases left between them. The method was immunoSEQ multiplex PCR; TCRdb's version includes in-frame clones alone and lacks a portion of them. The sample has a few hundred thousand clones; more than 70% are singletons. Sequenced: peripheral blood. The gene calls are TRBV3-1 (or the pseudogene TRBV3-2) and TRBJ2-1, with a tentative D call TRBD1 (6 bases). The TCR was taken from a woman under 40 with COVID-19, enrolled during active disease. The CDR3 bases are TGTGCCTCCGGGACACAACCCTACAATGAGCAGTTCTTC. Its protein product is CASGTQPYNEQFF.